This record covers a single TCR beta chain. The data belong to a study of T cell changes during pregnancy in multiple sclerosis. V was shortened by 5 bases and J by 4 bases, with 11 bases between the two germline ends. This CDR3 has 13 amino acids. The germline V gene encodes CDR1 SGHAT and CDR2 FQNNGV. Repertoires were generated with immunoSEQ multiplex PCR, while TCRdb's copy carries only in-frame clones and drops some. The table shows 50,000 to 65,000 clones, with roughly nine tenths occurring only once. The rearrangement joins TRBV11-2 to TRBJ1-1; a possible D gene is TRBD1 (5 bases). This sequence originates from a female donor with multiple sclerosis, enrolled in a pregnancy study. The source was CD4+ T cells from peripheral blood mononuclear cells, collected in the first trimester of pregnancy. Here the CDR3 reads CASSPGLGTEAFF. CDR3 DNA sequence: TGTGCCAGCAGCCCAGGGTTGGGCACTGAAGCTTTCTTT.